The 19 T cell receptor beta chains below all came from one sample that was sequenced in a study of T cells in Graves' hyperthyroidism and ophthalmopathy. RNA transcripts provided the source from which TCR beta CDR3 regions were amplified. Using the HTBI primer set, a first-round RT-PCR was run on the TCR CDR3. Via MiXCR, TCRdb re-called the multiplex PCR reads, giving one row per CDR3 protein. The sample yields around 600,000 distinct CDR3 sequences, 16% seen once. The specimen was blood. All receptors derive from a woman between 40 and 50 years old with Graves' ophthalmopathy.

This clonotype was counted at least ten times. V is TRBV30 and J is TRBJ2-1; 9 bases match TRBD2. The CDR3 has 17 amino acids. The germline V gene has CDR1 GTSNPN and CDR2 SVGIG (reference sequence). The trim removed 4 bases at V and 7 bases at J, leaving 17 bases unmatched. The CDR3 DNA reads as TGTGCCTGGACCCCGGGGGCTAGCGGGGTCTGGGGGAATGAGCAGTTCTTC. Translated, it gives CAWTPGASGVWGNEQFF.

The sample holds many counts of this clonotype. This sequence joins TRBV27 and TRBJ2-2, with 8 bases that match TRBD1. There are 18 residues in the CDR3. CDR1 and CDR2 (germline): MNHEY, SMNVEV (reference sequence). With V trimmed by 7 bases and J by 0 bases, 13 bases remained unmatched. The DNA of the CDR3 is TGTGCCAGCACTCCAGGGACAGGCTTGCGATCGAACACCGGGGAGCTGTTTTTT. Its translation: CASTPGTGLRSNTGELFF.

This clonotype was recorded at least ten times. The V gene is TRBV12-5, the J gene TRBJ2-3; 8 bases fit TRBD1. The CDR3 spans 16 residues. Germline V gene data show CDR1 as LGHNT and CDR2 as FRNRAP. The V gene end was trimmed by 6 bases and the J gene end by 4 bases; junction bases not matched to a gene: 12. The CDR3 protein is CASGPHGTGRADTQYF. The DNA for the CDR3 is TGTGCTAGTGGACCCCACGGGACAGGCCGAGCAGATACGCAGTATTTT. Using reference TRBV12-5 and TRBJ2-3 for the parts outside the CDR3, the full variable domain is DARVTQTPRHKVTEMGQEVTMRCQPILGHNTVFWYRQTMMQGLELLAYFRNRAPLDDSGMPKDRFSAEMPDATLATLKIQPSEPRDSAVYFCASGPHGTGRADTQYFGPGTRLTVL.

CDR3 protein: CASSLGTRRDSSTDTQYF. CDR3 nucleotide sequence: TGTGCCAGCAGCTTGGGGACCCGCCGGGACTCGAGCACAGATACGCAGTATTTT. The genes are TRBV7-9 and TRBJ2-3; the D gene is possibly TRBD2 (6 bases). V lost 3 bases to trimming and J lost 0 bases, with 19 bases between them. This CDR3 is built from 18 residues. Germline lookup yields CDR1 SEHNR and CDR2 FQNEAQ (reference sequence).

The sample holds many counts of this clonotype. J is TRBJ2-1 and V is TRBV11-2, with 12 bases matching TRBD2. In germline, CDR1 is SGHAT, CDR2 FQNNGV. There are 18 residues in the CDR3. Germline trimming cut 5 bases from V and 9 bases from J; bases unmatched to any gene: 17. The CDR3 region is CASSPGLAGTIKDAEQFF. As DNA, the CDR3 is TGTGCCAGCAGCCCCGGACTAGCGGGGACCATCAAGGATGCTGAGCAGTTCTTC.

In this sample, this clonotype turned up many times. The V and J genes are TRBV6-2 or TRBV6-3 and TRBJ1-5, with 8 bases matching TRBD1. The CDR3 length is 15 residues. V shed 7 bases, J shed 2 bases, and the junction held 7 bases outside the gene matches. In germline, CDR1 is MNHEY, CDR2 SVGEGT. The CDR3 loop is CASTQQGVGNQPQHF. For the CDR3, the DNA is TGTGCCAGCACCCAACAGGGGGTTGGCAATCAGCCCCAGCATTTT.

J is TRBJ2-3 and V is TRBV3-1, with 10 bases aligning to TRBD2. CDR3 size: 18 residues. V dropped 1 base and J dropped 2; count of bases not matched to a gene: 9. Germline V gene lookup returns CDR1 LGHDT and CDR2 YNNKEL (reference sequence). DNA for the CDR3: TGTGCCAGCAGCCAAGTCACGAGTAGCGGGGGGAACACAGATACGCAGTATTTT. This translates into CASSQVTSSGGNTDTQYF.

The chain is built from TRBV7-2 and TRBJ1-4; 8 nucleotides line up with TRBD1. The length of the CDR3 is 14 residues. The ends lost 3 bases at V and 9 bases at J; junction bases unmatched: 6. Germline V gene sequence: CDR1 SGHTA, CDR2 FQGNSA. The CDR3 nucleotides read TGTGCCAGCAGCTTTAAGACAGGGGTGAAAAAACTGTTTTTT. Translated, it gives CASSFKTGVKKLFF.

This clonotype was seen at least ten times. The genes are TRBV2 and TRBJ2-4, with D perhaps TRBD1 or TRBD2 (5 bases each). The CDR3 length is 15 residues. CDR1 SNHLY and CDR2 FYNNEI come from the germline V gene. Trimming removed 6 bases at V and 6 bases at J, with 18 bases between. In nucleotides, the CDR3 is TGTGCCAGCAGACAGGCCAACTTCGAGGGAAACATTCAGTACTTC. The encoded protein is CASRQANFEGNIQYF. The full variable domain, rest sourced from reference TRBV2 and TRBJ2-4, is EPEVTQTPSHQVTQMGQEVILRCVPISNHLYFYWYRQILGQKVEFLVSFYNNEISEKSEIFDDQFSVERPDGSNFTLKIRSTKLEDSAMYFCASRQANFEGNIQYFGAGTRLSVL.

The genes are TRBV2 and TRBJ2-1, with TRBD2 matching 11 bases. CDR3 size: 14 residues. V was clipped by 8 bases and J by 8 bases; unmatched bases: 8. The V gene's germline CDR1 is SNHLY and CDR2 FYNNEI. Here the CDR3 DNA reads TGTGCCAGCTGCGGTAGCGGGAGGGCAGATGAGCAGTTCTTC. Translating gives CASCGSGRADEQFF. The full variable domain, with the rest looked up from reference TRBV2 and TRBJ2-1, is EPEVTQTPSHQVTQMGQEVILRCVPISNHLYFYWYRQILGQKVEFLVSFYNNEISEKSEIFDDQFSVERPDGSNFTLKIRSTKLEDSAMYFCASCGSGRADEQFFGPGTRLTVL.

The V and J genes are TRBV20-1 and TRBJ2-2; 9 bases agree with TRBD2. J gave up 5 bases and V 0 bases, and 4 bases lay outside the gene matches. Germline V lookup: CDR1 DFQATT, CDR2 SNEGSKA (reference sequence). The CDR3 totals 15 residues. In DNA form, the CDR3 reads TGCAGTGCTAGAGATTTGCGGGGGGGGACCGGGGAGCTGTTTTTT. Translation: CSARDLRGGTGELFF.

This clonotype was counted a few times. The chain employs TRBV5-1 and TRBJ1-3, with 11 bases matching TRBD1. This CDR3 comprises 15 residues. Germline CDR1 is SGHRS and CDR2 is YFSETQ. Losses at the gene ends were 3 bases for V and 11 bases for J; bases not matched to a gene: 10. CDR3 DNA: TGCGCCAGCAGCTACCTGGGGGACAGGGGGGATTCCATATATTTT. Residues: CASSYLGDRGDSIYF.

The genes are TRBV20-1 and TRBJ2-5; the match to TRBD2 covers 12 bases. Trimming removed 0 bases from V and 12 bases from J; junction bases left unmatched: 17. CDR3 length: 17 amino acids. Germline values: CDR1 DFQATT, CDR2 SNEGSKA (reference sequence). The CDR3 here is CSARDLGLAGGKGPEYF. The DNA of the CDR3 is TGCAGTGCTAGAGATCTGGGACTAGCGGGTGGCAAAGGACCGGAGTACTTC.

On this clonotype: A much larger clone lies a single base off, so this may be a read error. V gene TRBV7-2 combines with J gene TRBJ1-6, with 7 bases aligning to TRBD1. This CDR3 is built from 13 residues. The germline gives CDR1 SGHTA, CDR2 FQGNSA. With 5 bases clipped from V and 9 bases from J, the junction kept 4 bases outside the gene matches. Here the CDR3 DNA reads TGTGCCAGCAGCCAGGGACAGTCTTCACCCCTCCACTTT. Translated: CASSQGQSSPLHF.

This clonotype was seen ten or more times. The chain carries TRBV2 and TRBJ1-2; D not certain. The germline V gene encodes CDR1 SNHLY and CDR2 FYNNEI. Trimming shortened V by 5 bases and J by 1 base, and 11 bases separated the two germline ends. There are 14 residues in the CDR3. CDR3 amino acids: CASSKSQFNYGYTF. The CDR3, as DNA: TGTGCCAGCAGTAAGAGTCAATTTAACTATGGCTACACCTTC.

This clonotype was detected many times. CDR3 protein: CASSVLDYNEQFF. Written as DNA, the CDR3 is TGTGCCAGCAGTGTACTAGACTACAATGAGCAGTTCTTC. V is TRBV2 and J is TRBJ2-1, with D possibly TRBD2 on 5 matching bases. V lost 4 bases and J 3 bases, leaving 7 bases between the germline ends. The CDR3 runs to 13 residues. Per germline, CDR1 SNHLY and CDR2 FYNNEI.

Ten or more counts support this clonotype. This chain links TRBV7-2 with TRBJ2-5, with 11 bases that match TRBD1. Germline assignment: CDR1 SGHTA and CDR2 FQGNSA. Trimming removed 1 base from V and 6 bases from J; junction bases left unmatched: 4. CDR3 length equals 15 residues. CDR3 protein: CASSLGTGGMKTQYF. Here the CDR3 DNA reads TGTGCCAGCAGCTTAGGGACAGGGGGCATGAAGACCCAGTACTTC.

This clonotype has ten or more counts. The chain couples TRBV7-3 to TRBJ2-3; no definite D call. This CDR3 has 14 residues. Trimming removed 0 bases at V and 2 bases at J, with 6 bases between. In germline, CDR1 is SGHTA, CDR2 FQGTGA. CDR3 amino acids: CASSLTVPTDTQYF. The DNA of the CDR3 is TGTGCCAGCAGCTTAACGGTCCCCACAGATACGCAGTATTTT.

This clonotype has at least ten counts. CDR3 protein: CASSLRALSPPLPDTQYF. The CDR3 coding sequence is TGTGCCAGCAGCTTAAGGGCGCTATCACCCCCGCTCCCAGATACGCAGTATTTT. V and J are TRBV7-8 and TRBJ2-3, with unresolved D. The CDR3 runs to 18 residues. CDR1 and CDR2 (germline): SGHVS, FQNEAQ. V was clipped by 2 bases and J by 4 bases, with 22 bases between them.